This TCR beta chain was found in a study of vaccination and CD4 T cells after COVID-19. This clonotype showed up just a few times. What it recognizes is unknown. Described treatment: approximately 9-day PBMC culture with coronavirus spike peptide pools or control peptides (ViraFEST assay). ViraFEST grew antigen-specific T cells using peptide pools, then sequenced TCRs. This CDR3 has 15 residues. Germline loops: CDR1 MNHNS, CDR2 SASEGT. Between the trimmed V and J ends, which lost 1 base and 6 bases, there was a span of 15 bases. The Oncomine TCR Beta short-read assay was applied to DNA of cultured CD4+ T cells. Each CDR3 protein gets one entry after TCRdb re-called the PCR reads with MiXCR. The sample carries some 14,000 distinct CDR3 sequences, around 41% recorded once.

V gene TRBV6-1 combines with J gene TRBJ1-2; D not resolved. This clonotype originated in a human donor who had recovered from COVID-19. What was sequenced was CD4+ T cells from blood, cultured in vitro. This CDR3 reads CASSEVHLNMDGYTF. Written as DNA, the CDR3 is TGTGCCAGCAGTGAAGTTCATCTGAACATGGATGGCTACACCTTC.